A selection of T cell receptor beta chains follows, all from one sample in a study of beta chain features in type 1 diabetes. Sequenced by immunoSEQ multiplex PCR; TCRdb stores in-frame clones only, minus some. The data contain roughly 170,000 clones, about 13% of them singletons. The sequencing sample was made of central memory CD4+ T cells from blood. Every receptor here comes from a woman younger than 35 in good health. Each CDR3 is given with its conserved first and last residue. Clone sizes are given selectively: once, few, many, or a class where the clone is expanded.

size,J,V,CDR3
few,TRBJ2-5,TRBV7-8,CASSRREETQYF
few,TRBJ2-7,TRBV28,CAAGSIGEYGYEQYF
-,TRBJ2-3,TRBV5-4,CASMVADSHTQYF
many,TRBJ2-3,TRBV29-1,CSVELAADTQYF
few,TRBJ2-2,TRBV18,CASSRGTTGATTNTGELFF
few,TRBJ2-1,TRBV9,CASSARASGPLYEQFF
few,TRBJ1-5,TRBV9,CASSGGQGAGQPQHF
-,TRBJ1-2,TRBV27,CASKTGGYGYTF
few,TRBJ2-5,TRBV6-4,CASSALGAGKETQYF
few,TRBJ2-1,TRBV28,CASTLAGSSYNEQFF
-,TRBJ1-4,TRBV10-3,CAISQEKKLFF
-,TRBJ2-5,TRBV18,CASSLTGGRRETQYF
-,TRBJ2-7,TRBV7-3,CASSPSTGNYEQYF
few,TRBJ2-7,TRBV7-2,CASSLALVLAGPYEQYF
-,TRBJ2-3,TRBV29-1,CSVDAGRTDTQYF
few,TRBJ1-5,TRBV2,CASRAATSNQPQHF
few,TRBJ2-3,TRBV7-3,CASSSPGRADTQYF
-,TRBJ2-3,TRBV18,CASSSWTSARSDTQYF
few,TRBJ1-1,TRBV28,CASRARNPNTEAFF
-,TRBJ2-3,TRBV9,CASSVRTAGRSTDTQYF
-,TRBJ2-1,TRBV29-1,CSVEWTSGNEQFF
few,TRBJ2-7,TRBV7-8,CASAVFGTSGRYEQYF
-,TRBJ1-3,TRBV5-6,CASSLGGVDGNTIYF
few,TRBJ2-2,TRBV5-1,CASSLGSSRTGELFF
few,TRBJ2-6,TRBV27,CASSWRLAGSGANVLTF
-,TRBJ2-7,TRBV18,CASSPGDVYEQYF
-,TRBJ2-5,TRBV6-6,CASRDSGTQYF
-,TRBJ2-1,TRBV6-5,CASSTGSYNEQFF
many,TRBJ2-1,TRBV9,CASSLGAFGDSNEQFF
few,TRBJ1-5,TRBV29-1,CSVRDREGNQPQHF
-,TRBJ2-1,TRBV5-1,CASSLPGQGRFF
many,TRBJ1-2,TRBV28,CASRRTGGFGYGYTF
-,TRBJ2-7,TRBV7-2,CASSLALRLAGVSYEQYF
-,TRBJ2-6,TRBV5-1,CASSLIGAYSGANVLTF
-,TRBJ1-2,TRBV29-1,CSVESRDSTRFGYTF
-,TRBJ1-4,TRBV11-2,CASSHGTGGRNEKLFF
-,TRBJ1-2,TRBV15,CATSRFRGPFYGYTF